This T cell receptor (beta chain) is drawn from a study of blood T cell repertoires in COVID-19. Study summary: COVID-19 samples collected from the United States, Italy and Spain covered acute and convalescent phases. T cells, B-cell-depleted T cells, or PBMCs supplied cDNA or gDNA.

In germline, CDR1 is KGHSH, CDR2 LQKENI. The V gene lost 6 bases and the J gene lost 2 bases, with 17 bases spanning the gap. This CDR3 region has 15 residues. Repertoires were generated with immunoSEQ multiplex PCR, while TCRdb's copy carries only in-frame clones and drops some. The sample carries 200,000 to 250,000 clones, 80% recorded once. The study recruited people aged roughly 18 to 95 years across approximately 25 US areas. The study assigned cohorts using participant-reported clinical history. The TCR comes from a young man with acute COVID-19. The chain links TRBV18 to TRBJ2-7; the D gene is possibly TRBD1 (6 bases). Sequenced material: PBMCs or T cells enriched from blood (not recorded which). CDR3 bases: TGTGCCAGCTCCTGGACAGAACTCACTACCTACGAGCAGTACTTC. Translation gives CASSWTELTTYEQYF.